This T cell receptor beta chain was recovered during a study of Ad26.COV2.S vaccination and SARS-CoV-2 variants. Trimming left V 7 bases short and J 7 bases short, with 20 bases between. The CDR3 totals 15 residues. The V gene's germline CDR1 is MNHEY and CDR2 SMNVEV (reference sequence). The assay was immunoSEQ multiplex PCR, and TCRdb's table has in-frame clones only and misses some. The sample records 500,000 or so clones, approximately 88% being singletons. The treatment is: 15 to 20 received Ad26.COV2.S at low or high dose, single or two shots; roughly five received placebo; per-sample allocation not given. Vaccine and placebo recipients were sampled on day 63 after the first injection.

This clonotype was obtained from a person aged 18-65 years who received the Ad26.COV2.S COVID-19 vaccine or a placebo. The material sequenced was peripheral blood, taken in a trial of Ad26.COV2.S vaccine versus placebo. The chain combines TRBV27 with TRBJ2-1; a weak D match, TRBD1 (5 bases). The CDR3 region is CASNKIGLQENEQFF. The CDR3 DNA reads TGTGCCAGCAACAAAATCGGGTTACAGGAAAATGAGCAGTTCTTC.